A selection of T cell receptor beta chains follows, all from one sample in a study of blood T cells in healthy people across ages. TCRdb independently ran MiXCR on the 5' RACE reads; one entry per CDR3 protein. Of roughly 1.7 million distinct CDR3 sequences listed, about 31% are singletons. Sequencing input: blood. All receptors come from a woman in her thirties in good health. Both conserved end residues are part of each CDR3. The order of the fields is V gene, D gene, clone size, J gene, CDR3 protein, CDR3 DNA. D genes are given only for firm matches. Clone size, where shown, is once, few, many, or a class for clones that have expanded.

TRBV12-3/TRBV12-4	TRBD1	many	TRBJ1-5	CASSLGQGYSNQPQHF	TGTGCCAGCAGTTTAGGACAGGGGTATAGCAATCAGCCCCAGCATTTT
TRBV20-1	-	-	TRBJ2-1	CSGQDRMRSYNEQFF	TGCAGTGGGCAGGACAGAATGAGGTCCTACAATGAGCAGTTCTTC
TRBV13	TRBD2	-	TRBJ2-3	CASSIGTIRTDTQYF	TGTGCCAGCAGCATAGGGACTATCCGCACAGATACGCAGTATTTT
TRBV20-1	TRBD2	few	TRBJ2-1	CSARARLAGYNEQFF	TGCAGTGCTAGAGCTCGACTAGCGGGGTACAATGAGCAGTTCTTC
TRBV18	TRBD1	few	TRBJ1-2	CASSPGTDPLYGYTF	TGTGCCAGCTCACCCGGGACAGACCCCCTATATGGCTACACCTTC
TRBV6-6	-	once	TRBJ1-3	CASSYDTSGNTIYF	TGTGCCAGCAGTTACGACACCTCTGGAAACACCATATATTTT
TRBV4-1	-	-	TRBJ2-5	CASSQFYRLQETQYF	TGCGCCAGCAGCCAGTTCTACAGGCTCCAAGAGACCCAGTACTTC
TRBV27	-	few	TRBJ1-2	CASRRQASYGYTF	TGTGCCAGCAGACGACAGGCAAGCTATGGCTACACCTTC
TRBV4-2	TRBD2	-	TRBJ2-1	CARSPEAGVINEQFF	TGTGCCCGCAGCCCCGAGGCGGGAGTTATTAATGAGCAGTTCTTC
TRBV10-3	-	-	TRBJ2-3	CAISESPAEIDTQYF	TGTGCCATCAGTGAGTCTCCGGCGGAAATAGATACGCAGTATTTT
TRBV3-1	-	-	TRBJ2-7	CASGGATYEQYF	TGTGCCAGCGGGGGGGCCACCTACGAGCAGTACTTC
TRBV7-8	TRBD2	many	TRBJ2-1	CASSLVVSGGTIYNEQFF	TGTGCCAGCAGCTTAGTTGTGAGCGGGGGGACGATCTACAATGAGCAGTTCTTC
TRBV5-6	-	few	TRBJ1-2	CASSYTGTLGGYTF	TGTGCCAGCAGCTACACAGGGACCCTAGGTGGCTACACCTTC